Listed below are T cell receptor beta chains from one sample, sequenced in a study of blood T cell repertoires in COVID-19. TCRdb's table, derived via immunoSEQ multiplex PCR, lists solely in-frame clones and lacks some. The data contain approximately 170,000 clones, approximately 95% of them singletons. Source material: peripheral blood. These receptors were collected from a woman aged 60-75 years with COVID-19, enrolled during active disease. CDR3s include the opening cysteine and the closing phenylalanine or tryptophan. A D gene is named only where the DNA matches it firmly. Clone size appears in some rows only: once, few, many, or a class for an expanded clone.

size | J | D | V | DNA | CDR3
. | TRBJ1-1 | . | TRBV7-9 | TGTGCCAGCAGCTTGACAGGGAACACTGAAGCTTTCTTT | CASSLTGNTEAFF
. | TRBJ1-5 | . | TRBV7-2 | TGTGCCAGCAGCTTTGGGGGGGCGGGACAGCCCCAGCATTTT | CASSFGGAGQPQHF
. | TRBJ2-3 | TRBD1 | TRBV11-2 | TGTGCCAGCAGCTCAACGGGACAGGGTCGAACAGATACGCAGTATTTT | CASSSTGQGRTDTQYF
. | TRBJ1-2 | TRBD1 | TRBV7-2 | TGTGCCAGCAGCTTAGTGCCAGGGGGCGGCTTGGGCTACACCTTC | CASSLVPGGGLGYTF
. | TRBJ2-3 | . | TRBV29-1 | TGCAGCGTTGAACTGGTCGGGGCAGATACGCAGTATTTT | CSVELVGADTQYF
. | TRBJ1-2 | . | TRBV6-5 | TGTGCCAGCACCCCTATGGGAGGGGGTGGCTATGGCTACACCTTC | CASTPMGGGGYGYTF
once | TRBJ2-2 | TRBD2 | TRBV4-3 | TGCGCCAGCAGCCAAGATTGGCTAGCGGGGGGGCCCGGGGAGCTGTTTTTT | CASSQDWLAGGPGELFF
. | TRBJ2-3 | . | TRBV7-9 | TGTGCCAGCAGCAAACAGGGAACAGATACGCAGTATTTT | CASSKQGTDTQYF
. | TRBJ1-1 | . | TRBV10-3 | TGTGCCATCAGTGACTTTGAGGGAGGCACTGAAGCTTTCTTT | CAISDFEGGTEAFF
. | TRBJ1-2 | TRBD1 | TRBV6-2/TRBV6-3 | TGTGCCAGCAGCCTCCCCGGGACAGCGAACTATGGCTACACCTTC | CASSLPGTANYGYTF
once | TRBJ1-1 | TRBD1 | TRBV28 | TGTGCCAGCAGTTTATATGACAGGGGGACGAACACTGAAGCTTTCTTT | CASSLYDRGTNTEAFF
. | TRBJ1-5 | . | TRBV6-1 | TGTGCCAGCAGTGACCGGCCAGGGGATCAGCCCCAGCATTTT | CASSDRPGDQPQHF
few | TRBJ1-1 | . | TRBV10-3 | TGTGCCATCAGTGGCTCGAACCGGAGGAACACTGAAGCTTTCTTT | CAISGSNRRNTEAFF
. | TRBJ1-1 | . | TRBV2 | TGTGCCAGCGACAAAACAGGGATTAGCTCTGAAGCTTTCTTT | CASDKTGISSEAFF
. | TRBJ1-5 | TRBD1 | TRBV5-8 | TGTGCCAGCAGCAGACAGGGGGGGCCCATCAATCAGCCCCAGCATTTT | CASSRQGGPINQPQHF
. | TRBJ2-7 | TRBD1 | TRBV29-1 | TGCAGCGTTCTCCGGGACAGGGGCCCCTACGAGCAGTACTTC | CSVLRDRGPYEQYF
. | TRBJ1-1 | TRBD1 | TRBV19 | TGTGCCAGTACCTGGGACAGGGAGAACACTGAAGCTTTCTTT | CASTWDRENTEAFF
. | TRBJ1-2 | TRBD1 | TRBV4-3 | TGCGCCAGCAGCCAGATCGGGACAGGGAACCATGGCTACACCTTC | CASSQIGTGNHGYTF
. | TRBJ2-4 | TRBD1 | TRBV3-1/TRBV3-2 | TGTGCCAGCAGCGGGACAGGGTTAGCCAAAAACATTCAGTACTTC | CASSGTGLAKNIQYF
. | TRBJ1-2 | TRBD1 | TRBV18 | TGTGCCAGCTCAACCATCGGACAGGCTGGGGGGTTGACTAACTATGGCTACACCTTC | CASSTIGQAGGLTNYGYTF
once | TRBJ1-1 | . | TRBV18 | TGTGCCAGCTCACCAATGACGGGGGGAAACACTGAAGCTTTCTTT | CASSPMTGGNTEAFF
once | TRBJ1-5 | . | TRBV7-8 | TGTGCCAGCAGCTTACGGGATAGCAATCAGCCCCAGCATTTT | CASSLRDSNQPQHF
. | TRBJ2-3 | TRBD1 | TRBV7-7 | TGTGCTAGCTCGAAGGACAGGGGACCGGCAGATACGCAGTATTTT | CASSKDRGPADTQYF
once | TRBJ1-2 | TRBD1 | TRBV4-2 | TGTGCCAGCAGCCAAGCTGTGGGACAGTTATATGGCTACACCTTC | CASSQAVGQLYGYTF
once | TRBJ1-1 | . | TRBV7-3 | TGTGCCAGCAGCTCCCTTCCGGGACACAACACTGAAGCTTTCTTT | CASSSLPGHNTEAFF
once | TRBJ2-1 | TRBD2 | TRBV6-2/TRBV6-3 | TGTGCCAGCAGTTACGGCGGGGGGGCCAATGAGCAGTTCTTC | CASSYGGGANEQFF
. | TRBJ2-3 | TRBD1 | TRBV15 | TGTGCCACCAGCAGGGGACAGGGCAATACAGATACGCAGTATTTT | CATSRGQGNTDTQYF
. | TRBJ1-2 | TRBD1 | TRBV30 | TGTGCCTGGAGTGCCGGACAGGGGCACGACTATGGCTACACCTTC | CAWSAGQGHDYGYTF
. | TRBJ1-6 | . | TRBV19 | TGTGCCAGTAGTCGGGGTCCGGCCCTCCACTTT | CASSRGPALHF
. | TRBJ1-6 | . | TRBV2 | TGTGCCAGCAGTCTAGCGGCCTCCTATAATTCACCCCTCCACTTT | CASSLAASYNSPLHF